This is a list of T cell receptor beta chains from one sample in a study of blood T cell repertoires in COVID-19. Assay used: immunoSEQ multiplex PCR; TCRdb lists only in-frame clones, some missing. The top ten clones hold about 4% of a sample with 25,000 or so clones, roughly 94% of them seen once. The sequenced sample consisted of peripheral blood. The receptors were sampled from a woman between 45 and 65 years old with active COVID-19. CDR3s include the opening cysteine and the closing phenylalanine or tryptophan. Fields, in order: CDR3 protein, CDR3 DNA, D gene, J gene, clone size, V gene. The D gene is left open where the match is weak. A row's size may be missing; if present it is once, few, many or a size class.

CASTIHGESRDEAFF,TGTGCCAGTACCATTCACGGGGAATCAAGGGATGAAGCTTTCTTT,.,TRBJ1-1,.,TRBV19
CASKPSTDTQYF,TGTGCCAGCAAGCCTAGCACAGATACGCAGTATTTT,.,TRBJ2-3,.,TRBV12-3/TRBV12-4
CASSQNQGNTEAFF,TGTGCCAGCAGCCAGAATCAGGGGAACACTGAAGCTTTCTTT,.,TRBJ1-1,.,TRBV5-4
CASARVSGRPLGDEQFF,TGTGCCAGTGCACGGGTTAGCGGGAGGCCCCTGGGTGATGAGCAGTTCTTC,TRBD2,TRBJ2-1,.,TRBV18
CATSRDVGLGEKLFF,TGTGCCACCAGCAGAGATGTGGGGCTTGGTGAAAAACTGTTTTTT,.,TRBJ1-4,.,TRBV15
CASSSEPGNTIYF,TGTGCCAGCAGTTCGGAGCCTGGAAACACCATATATTTT,.,TRBJ1-3,.,TRBV27
CASSETVNTEAFF,TGTGCCAGCAGTGAGACAGTTAACACTGAAGCTTTCTTT,.,TRBJ1-1,.,TRBV6-1
CASSTGSPTPNTGELFF,TGCGCCAGCAGTACGGGGTCGCCGACACCGAACACCGGGGAGCTGTTTTTT,.,TRBJ2-2,once,TRBV10-1
CASRQDLKGEAFF,TGTGCCAGCAGACAGGATCTGAAAGGGGAAGCTTTCTTT,.,TRBJ1-1,.,TRBV6-5
CATRTLQIQAFF,TGTGCCACTCGAACCCTACAGATTCAAGCTTTCTTT,.,TRBJ1-1,once,TRBV28
CASTRGTSGEEEQYF,TGTGCCAGCACCCGAGGGACTAGCGGAGAGGAAGAGCAGTACTTC,TRBD2,TRBJ2-7,.,TRBV6-5